This T cell receptor (beta chain) was found in a study of OX40 agonist ivuxolimab in advanced cancers. Looking at the study overall: Ivuxolimab, which targeted the costimulatory receptor OX40 (CD134), was an agonistic, fully human IgG2 monoclonal antibody. The paper reports the monotherapy dose-escalation portion (N of about 56 patients) of the phase I ivuxolimab trial. Three dose-escalation patients achieved partial responses, one with hepatocellular carcinoma and two with cutaneous melanoma. Peripheral TCRbeta sequencing aimed to test whether ivuxolimab altered TCR sequence diversity and caused clonal T-cell expansion. Intravenous ivuxolimab was administered to patients every 2 weeks at six dose levels: 0.01, 0.1, 0.3, 1.5, 3 and 10 mg/kg. A male proportion of roughly 80% and a mean age of around 60 years, ranging from roughly 23 to 85, were recorded for the dose-escalation cohort. Of the approximately 54 patients in dose escalation, 19 had hepatocellular carcinoma, roughly 15 had melanoma, 9 had renal cell carcinoma and 9 had head and neck cancer. Patients were allowed to have had prior anti-PD-1, anti-PD-L1 or anti-CTLA-4 therapy, and approximately 40% of the dose-escalation patients had been treated with checkpoint inhibitors. Broader findings and caveats from the paper: The antigen specificity of the peripheral T cells that underwent clonal expansion was not determined. In the 0.1-3.0 mg/kg groups, partial responders were among the patients with the lowest normalized peripheral clonal expansion, particularly in CD8+ T cells. Low levels of normalized T-cell clonal expansion were also seen in some patients who did not respond. On average, CD8+ T cells showed more expanded clones than CD4+ T cells after ivuxolimab. At doses of 0.1 to 3.0 mg/kg, clonal expansion of both CD4+ and CD8+ blood T cells was observed from baseline to week 6.

For sequencing of the TCRbeta CDR3 region, genomic DNA was extracted from the sorted cells. TCRbeta CDR3 regions were sequenced using the immunoSEQ Assay. TCRdb retrieved this table from immuneACCESS and kept in-frame rearrangements only. Not all clones are present; in checked studies, unresolved V genes account for under half, and no reason is known for the remainder. This sample gives around 100,000 clones in total; roughly 90% of them show up just once. About 0.49% of the sample belongs to the ten largest clones. This clone was seen just once. Its antigen remains undetermined. Base qualities are not provided; no much larger clone lies one nucleotide away. The trial excluded patients who had a history of autoimmune disease or were on systemic immunosuppression. In every dose cohort, peripheral blood was drawn for TCR sequencing at baseline, cycle 4 day 1, and cycle 7 day 1. The samples were drawn from a first-in-human, open-label, multicenter phase I dose-escalation trial of ivuxolimab. Adults with locally advanced or metastatic melanoma, renal cell carcinoma, hepatocellular carcinoma or head and neck squamous cell carcinoma were enrolled in the trial. Before TCR sequencing, CD4+ T cells and CD8+ T cells from peripheral blood were sorted into separate populations.

CDR1 KGHSY and CDR2 FQNENV are derived from the germline V gene. V drops 3 bases and J drops 5 bases, leaving 10 bases in between. The CDR3, from cysteine to phenylalanine, totals 13 residues. Kept here is only the CDR3 DNA, which spans 39 bases and is read in frame from base 1. The sequence joins TRBV16 to TRBJ1-1, with no confidently assigned D gene. The sequence was collected from an adult with an advanced solid tumor such as melanoma, head and neck, liver or kidney cancer. Sequencing was performed on CD4+ or CD8+ T cells sorted from blood, taken in a trial of the OX40 agonist ivuxolimab. The nucleotides are TGTGCCAGCAGCCAGACGAGGGAGACTGAAGCTTTCTTT. Translated, it gives CASSQTRETEAFF.